This TCR beta chain was captured in a study of blood T cells in healthy people across ages. The CDR3 runs to 12 residues. The V end was cut by 3 bases, the J end by 7 bases, with 7 bases between. CDR1 is SNHLY, CDR2 FYNNEI, per germline. Peripheral blood was drawn, approximately 9.7 milliliters per donor. Isolation recovered at least 6 million PBMCs from every sample. This clonotype has just a few counts. It was with a sample-barcoded 5' primer and a J-beta primer mix that a second PCR of about 6 to 12 cycles was run. Template switching added a 12-random-nucleotide identifier to every cDNA molecule. One entry per CDR3 protein, called by TCRdb with MiXCR from the 5' RACE reads. The table lists 1.5 million to 2 million distinct CDR3 sequences, around 36% of them singletons.

The TCR was taken from a woman aged 30 to 39 in good health. Material for sequencing was blood. This sequence joins TRBV2 and TRBJ2-1; D is uncertain. The CDR3 sequence: CASSDMVNEQFF. For the CDR3, the DNA is TGTGCCAGCAGTGACATGGTAAATGAGCAGTTCTTC.